This TCR beta chain was sequenced in a study of cytomegalovirus exposure and HLA in healthy donors. Method: immunoSEQ multiplex PCR; TCRdb's copy keeps in-frame clones and lacks some. Of about 140,000 clones listed, 70% to 85% were seen once; the top ten hold roughly 30%. Overall study findings and caveats: The investigators catalogued about 170 TCR beta chains as cytomegalovirus-associated. For most TCR sequences rarity was the rule, although some public TCRs occurred in many donors.

Germline CDR1 MNHEY, CDR2 SVGAGI. The CDR3 has 15 amino acids. V was trimmed by 5 bases and J by 2 bases, leaving 15 bases between them. The donors were members of the validation cohort, which comprised about 130 subjects and was separate from the first cohort of around 700 subjects. Turning to this clone: Its target is not known.

The J gene is TRBJ1-1, the V gene TRBV6-5; D remains unclear. The TCR was taken from a man aged 30 to 39 in good health and CMV-seropositive. The sequenced material came from PBMCs. The CDR3 sequence: CASSRKQILNTEAFF. CDR3 DNA: TGTGCCAGCAGTCGTAAACAGATTCTCAACACTGAAGCTTTCTTT.